The 27 T cell receptor beta chains reported below all come from one sample, sequenced in a study of cytomegalovirus exposure and HLA in healthy donors. 60 Vbeta and 13 Jbeta primers were used in PCR. TCRdb's table, derived via immunoSEQ multiplex PCR, lists solely in-frame clones and lacks some. The sample shows some 76,000 clones, about three quarters of them seen only once. The source material was PBMCs. The receptors shown here come from a male donor in good health and CMV-seropositive.

The rearrangement joins TRBV2 to TRBJ1-6; TRBD1 aligns across 8 bases. J gave up 7 bases and V 6 bases, and 11 bases lay outside the gene matches. The CDR3 has 16 residues. Germline CDR1 is SNHLY and CDR2 is FYNNEI. CDR3 DNA sequence: TGTGCCAGCAGGGACAGATGGGGACAGGACAATTCACCCCTCCACTTT. It translates to CASRDRWGQDNSPLHF.

This clone showed up just once. The chain is built from TRBV27 and TRBJ2-5, with 8 bases that match TRBD2. The CDR3 consists of 14 residues. The germline CDR1 and CDR2 sequences are MNHEY and SMNVEV (reference sequence). After removal of 5 bases from V and 1 base from J, the junction contained 3 bases not matched to a gene. CDR3 sequence reads: CASSPLAVQETQYF. CDR3 nucleotides: TGTGCCAGCAGTCCACTAGCGGTCCAAGAGACCCAGTACTTC.

This rearrangement joins TRBV7-9 to TRBJ2-7, with D tentatively TRBD2 (5 bases). Trimming cost V 1 base and J 6 bases, with 10 bases left between them. The CDR3 length is 13 residues. Germline CDR1 is SEHNR and CDR2 is FQNEAQ (reference sequence). CDR3 in amino acids: CASSLGGEGEQYF. The DNA for the CDR3 is TGTGCCAGCAGCTTAGGCGGCGAGGGCGAGCAGTACTTC.

The J gene is TRBJ2-1, the V gene TRBV7-3; 9 positions agree with TRBD2. V shed 3 bases, J shed 1 base, and the junction held 4 bases outside the gene matches. Germline V CDR1 and CDR2: SGHTA, FQGTGA. The CDR3 covers 16 residues. The CDR3 loop is CASSLSSGMSYNEQFF. CDR3 bases: TGTGCCAGCAGCTTGTCTAGCGGGATGTCCTACAATGAGCAGTTCTTC.

The rearrangement links TRBV27 to TRBJ1-2, with 7 bases matching TRBD1. CDR3 length: 13 residues. V lost 2 bases to trimming and J lost 8 bases; unmatched junction nucleotides: 5. CDR1 and CDR2 from the germline V gene are MNHEY and SMNVEV (reference sequence). In DNA, the CDR3 is TGTGCCAGCAGTTTACAGACAGGGAGCGGCTACACCTTC. Translating gives CASSLQTGSGYTF.

The V call is TRBV6-5, the J call TRBJ2-2; maybe TRBD1 (6 bases). Trimming left V 6 bases short and J 2 bases short, with 13 bases between. Germline loops: CDR1 MNHEY, CDR2 SVGAGI. The CDR3 runs 15 residues. The CDR3 region has the DNA TGTGCCAGCAGCCTAAAGGGACACAACACCGGGGAGCTGTTTTTT. Translated, it gives CASSLKGHNTGELFF.

This clone has a single count. The chain carries TRBV5-1 and TRBJ2-7; tentatively, D is TRBD1 (6 bases). The V gene lost 4 bases and the J gene lost 0 bases, with 14 bases spanning the gap. The CDR3 is 15 residues long. Germline-derived CDR1 and CDR2 are SGHRS and YFSETQ. The CDR3 bases are TGCGCCAGCAGCCAGTCCGGGACATTCTCCTACGAGCAGTACTTC. It codes for CASSQSGTFSYEQYF.

This clone came up once. The DNA for the CDR3 is TGTGCCAGCAGTTTACCGTTTGACAATGAGCAGTTCTTC. This translates into CASSLPFDNEQFF. The chain combines TRBV27 with TRBJ2-1, with D unclear. The V gene lost 2 bases and the J gene lost 5 bases, with 7 bases spanning the gap. The CDR3 is 13 residues long. Germline-derived CDR1 and CDR2 are MNHEY and SMNVEV (reference sequence).

This chain uses TRBV28 with TRBJ1-5, with 9 bases matching TRBD1. V trimming: 1 base; J trimming: 1 base; junction bases outside the gene matches: 17. The CDR3 extends over 21 amino acids. Germline CDR1 is MDHEN and CDR2 is SYDVKM. The CDR3 here is CASSLSYGRDREGPSNQPQHF. Here the CDR3 DNA reads TGTGCCAGCAGTTTATCGTATGGCCGGGACAGGGAAGGGCCGAGCAATCAGCCCCAGCATTTT.

A few counts support this clone. V gene TRBV7-2 combines with J gene TRBJ2-7, with a weak D call TRBD2 (6 bases). The CDR3 length is 14 residues. Germline loops: CDR1 SGHTA, CDR2 FQGNSA. Trimming took 5 bases from V and 2 from J, leaving 13 bases between them. The CDR3 here is CASSDGGATYEQYF. In DNA form, the CDR3 reads TGTGCCAGCAGCGACGGGGGAGCCACCTACGAGCAGTACTTC.

The V call is TRBV10-1, the J call TRBJ2-7, with TRBD2 identical over 10 bases. The germline V gene encodes CDR1 WNHNN and CDR2 SYGVQD (reference sequence). V shed 6 bases, J shed 5 bases, and the junction held 10 bases outside the gene matches. The CDR3 covers 15 residues. The CDR3 sequence: CASRDLAGANHEQYF. The CDR3 DNA reads as TGCGCCAGCAGGGACCTAGCGGGAGCTAACCACGAGCAGTACTTC.

This clone is medium-sized by share. The chain employs TRBV5-4 and TRBJ2-1, with 7 bases matching TRBD2. V gave up 9 bases and J gave up 1 base; unmatched junction bases: 10. The CDR3 has 15 residues. Germline V gene sequence: CDR1 SGHNT, CDR2 YYREEE (reference sequence). The CDR3 sequence: CANSWGGGSYNEQFF. As DNA, the CDR3 is TGTGCCAACTCCTGGGGGGGAGGGTCCTACAATGAGCAGTTCTTC.

The V and J genes are TRBV6-5 and TRBJ2-7; a possible D gene is TRBD2 (7 bases). The V gene's germline CDR1 is MNHEY and CDR2 SVGAGI. The CDR3 consists of 15 residues. Trimming pared 4 bases from V and 0 bases from J, leaving 13 bases between. Here the CDR3 reads CASSSVGGASYEQYF. The CDR3 bases are TGTGCCAGCAGTTCTGTGGGGGGGGCCTCCTACGAGCAGTACTTC.

The CDR3 region has the DNA TGCGCCAGCAGCCAGACAGGGGGCCTCTTCAGCTCTGGAAACACCATATATTTT. Protein product: CASSQTGGLFSSGNTIYF. The chain employs TRBV5-1 and TRBJ1-3; TRBD1 matches 10 bases. Germline V gene sequence: CDR1 SGHRS, CDR2 YFSETQ. The junction had 10 bases not matched to a gene; V was cut back by 4 bases and J by 0 bases. This CDR3 contains 18 residues.

CDR3 nucleotides: TGTGCCAGCAGATTGGGGACAGGGGTTGGGGAGACCCAGTACTTC. It translates to CASRLGTGVGETQYF. The rearrangement joins TRBV28 to TRBJ2-5; 10 bases fit TRBD1. Germline CDR1 and CDR2: MDHEN and SYDVKM. CDR3 size: 15 residues. After removal of 6 bases from V and 5 bases from J, the junction contained 9 bases not matched to a gene.

With respect to this clone: Compared with germline, one end of the junction differs, possibly owing to a read error. This specimen includes other DNA sequences encoding the same CDR3. J is TRBJ1-2 and V is TRBV28, with TRBD1 as a possible D gene (5 bases). The CDR3 is 16 amino acids. CDR1 and CDR2 (germline): MDHEN, SYDVKM. DNA for the CDR3: TGTGCCAGCAGTCAACCCCGAAGACAGTCTAACTACGGCTACACCTTC. It is translated as CASSQPRRQSNYGYTF.

The CDR3 nucleotides are TGTGCCAGCAGTTACCCAGGTGGCGGGGGCGGAAAACTGTTTTTT. Its translation is CASSYPGGGGGKLFF. The rearrangement joins TRBV6-6 to TRBJ1-4, with TRBD1 as a possible D gene (6 bases). V gave up 2 bases and J gave up 10 bases, with 17 bases separating them. Germline V gives CDR1 MNHNY, CDR2 SVGAGI (reference sequence). There are 15 residues in the CDR3.

V is TRBV5-6 and J is TRBJ2-1; 14 nucleotides align to TRBD2. Trimming at V came to 3 bases and at J to 7 bases, leaving 12 bases not matched to a gene. CDR3 length equals 18 residues. The germline CDR1 and CDR2 sequences are SGHDT and YYEEEE. The CDR3 DNA is TGTGCCAGCAGCTCTAGACTAGCGGGAGGGCTGGTTAAGAATGAGCAGTTCTTC. Encoded protein: CASSSRLAGGLVKNEQFF.

Only a few counts were recorded for this clone. This chain connects TRBV5-6 to TRBJ2-7, with 10 bases fitting TRBD1. The CDR3 has 14 residues. Trimming removed 4 bases from V and 4 bases from J; junction bases left unmatched: 5. Germline V gene lookup returns CDR1 SGHDT and CDR2 YYEEEE. CDR3 in DNA: TGTGCCAGCAGCCGGGGACAGGGGTTTTACGAGCAGTACTTC. Its translation is CASSRGQGFYEQYF. The full variable domain, in which reference TRBV5-6 and TRBJ2-7 provide the parts outside the CDR3, is DAGVTQSPTHLIKTRGQQVTLRCSPKSGHDTVSWYQQALGQGPQFIFQYYEEEERQRGNFPDRFSGHQFPNYSSELNVNALLLGDSALYLCASSRGQGFYEQYFGPGTRLTVT.

The chain uses TRBV10-3 and TRBJ2-3; D is unresolved. The V and J ends lost 4 bases and 6 bases respectively, with 11 bases between them. Per germline, CDR1 ENHRY and CDR2 SYGVKD. This CDR3 has 13 amino acids. The CDR3 is CAISGAGRDTQYF. Here the CDR3 DNA reads TGTGCCATCAGTGGGGCAGGCAGGGATACGCAGTATTTT.

This clone appeared once. This chain uses TRBV6-5 with TRBJ2-5; 7 positions agree with TRBD2. Germline trimming cut 3 bases from V and 11 bases from J; bases unmatched to any gene: 12. The CDR3 runs 14 residues. Germline V gene data show CDR1 as MNHEY and CDR2 as SVGAGI. The CDR3 coding sequence is TGTGCCAGCAGTTATGGGGAGGGTGGCGAGGAGCAGTACTTC. Its translation: CASSYGEGGEEQYF.

This clone has only one observation. This chain joins TRBV5-6 and TRBJ2-7; perhaps TRBD2 as D (7 bases). Trimming pared 4 bases from V and 0 bases from J, leaving 14 bases between. Germline CDR1 SGHDT, CDR2 YYEEEE. This CDR3 has 15 residues. CDR3 region: CASSAAGAPSYEQYF. The CDR3 DNA follows: TGTGCCAGCAGCGCCGCGGGGGCTCCCTCCTACGAGCAGTACTTC.

This clone was seen once. The gene calls are TRBV27 and TRBJ2-7, with TRBD2 matching 7 bases. The V gene end was trimmed by 6 bases and the J gene end by 7 bases; junction bases not matched to a gene: 3. The CDR3 sequence is 11 residues long. CDR1 is MNHEY and CDR2 is SMNVEV in the germline V gene (reference sequence). DNA for the CDR3: TGTGCCAGCAGCCAGGGAGGGGAGCAGTACTTC. This translates into CASSQGGEQYF.

The rearrangement joins TRBV27 to TRBJ2-3; no clear D. V was clipped by 7 bases and J by 7 bases, with 18 bases between them. Looked up from germline, CDR1 is MNHEY and CDR2 is SMNVEV (reference sequence). The CDR3 has 14 residues. The CDR3: CASTAGLPPNTQYF. The CDR3 DNA is TGTGCCAGCACCGCCGGTCTTCCCCCCAATACGCAGTATTTT.

The V gene is TRBV7-6, the J gene TRBJ2-5; 9 bases align to TRBD1. V was clipped by 5 bases and J by 5 bases; unmatched bases: 0. Germline V gene sequence: CDR1 SGHVS, CDR2 FNYEAQ. This CDR3 has 12 residues. DNA of the CDR3: TGTGCCAGCAGCGACAGGGGGGAGACCCAGTACTTC. This codes for CASSDRGETQYF.

This clone was seen a handful of times. The chain uses TRBV2 and TRBJ2-3; 11 nucleotides agree with TRBD2. Trimming took 5 bases from V and 3 from J; bases not matched to a gene: 4. From germline, CDR1 is SNHLY and CDR2 FYNNEI. CDR3 length equals 15 residues. The CDR3 bases are TGTGCCAGCAGTAGACTAGCGGGAAGTACAGATACGCAGTATTTT. Translated, it gives CASSRLAGSTDTQYF.

The V and J genes are TRBV10-3 and TRBJ2-2, with 12 bases aligning to TRBD2. Trimming at V came to 6 bases and at J to 8 bases, leaving 16 bases not matched to a gene. Germline V CDR1 and CDR2: ENHRY, SYGVKD. The CDR3 is 18 residues long. This chain's CDR3 is CAISQKTTSGSGGGELFF. CDR3 DNA: TGTGCCATCAGCCAGAAAACGACTAGCGGGAGCGGCGGGGGGGAGCTGTTTTTT.